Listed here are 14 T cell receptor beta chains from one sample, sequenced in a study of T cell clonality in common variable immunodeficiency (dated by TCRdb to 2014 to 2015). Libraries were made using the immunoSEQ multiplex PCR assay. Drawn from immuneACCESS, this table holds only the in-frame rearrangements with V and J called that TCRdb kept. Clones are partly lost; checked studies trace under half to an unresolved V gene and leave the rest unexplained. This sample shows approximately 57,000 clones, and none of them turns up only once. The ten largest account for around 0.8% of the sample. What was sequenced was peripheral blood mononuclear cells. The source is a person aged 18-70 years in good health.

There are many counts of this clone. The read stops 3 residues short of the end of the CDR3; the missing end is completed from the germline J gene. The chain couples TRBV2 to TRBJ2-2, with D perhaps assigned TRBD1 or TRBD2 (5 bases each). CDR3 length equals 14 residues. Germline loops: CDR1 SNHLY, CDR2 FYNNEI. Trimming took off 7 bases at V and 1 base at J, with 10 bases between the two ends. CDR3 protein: CASTAGRNTGELFF. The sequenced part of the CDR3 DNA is TGTGCCAGCACAGCAGGGAGGAACACCGGGGAG. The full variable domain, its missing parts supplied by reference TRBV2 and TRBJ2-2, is EPEVTQTPSHQVTQMGQEVILRCVPISNHLYFYWYRQILGQKVEFLVSFYNNEISEKSEIFDDQFSVERPDGSNFTLKIRSTKLEDSAMYFCASTAGRNTGELFFGEGSRLTVL.

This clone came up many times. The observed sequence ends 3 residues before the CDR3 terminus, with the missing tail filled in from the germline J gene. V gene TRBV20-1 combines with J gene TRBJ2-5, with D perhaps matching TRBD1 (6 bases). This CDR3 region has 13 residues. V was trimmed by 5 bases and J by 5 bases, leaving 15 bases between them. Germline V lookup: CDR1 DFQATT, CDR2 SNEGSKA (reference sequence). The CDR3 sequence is CSAGVAGAETQYF. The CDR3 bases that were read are TGCAGTGCTGGGGTGGCAGGGGCGGAGACC.

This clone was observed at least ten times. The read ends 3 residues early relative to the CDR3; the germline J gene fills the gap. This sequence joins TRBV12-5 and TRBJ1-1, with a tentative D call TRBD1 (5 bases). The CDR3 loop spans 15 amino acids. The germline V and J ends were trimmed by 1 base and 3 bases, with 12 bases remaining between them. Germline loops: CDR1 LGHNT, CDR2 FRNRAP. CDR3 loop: CASGLEGIRDTEAFF. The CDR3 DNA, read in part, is TGTGCTAGTGGTTTGGAGGGGATAAGGGACACTGAA.

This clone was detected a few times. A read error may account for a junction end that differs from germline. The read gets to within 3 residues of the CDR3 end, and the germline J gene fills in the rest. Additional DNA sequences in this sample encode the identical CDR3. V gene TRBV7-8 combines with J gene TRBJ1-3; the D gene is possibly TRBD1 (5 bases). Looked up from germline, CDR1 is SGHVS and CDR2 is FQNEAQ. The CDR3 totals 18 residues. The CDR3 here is CASSLVLGTSLSGNTIYF. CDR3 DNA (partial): TGTGCCAGCAGCTTAGTACTCGGGACTTCACTCTCTGGAAACACA.

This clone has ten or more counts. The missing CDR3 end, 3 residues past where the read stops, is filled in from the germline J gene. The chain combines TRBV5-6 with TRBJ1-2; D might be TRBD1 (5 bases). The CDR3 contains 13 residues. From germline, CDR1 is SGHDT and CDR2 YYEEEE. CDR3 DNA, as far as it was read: TGTGCCAGCAGCTTGGGCAGGGCCTCCGGC. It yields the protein CASSLGRASG. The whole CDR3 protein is CASSLGRASGYTF.

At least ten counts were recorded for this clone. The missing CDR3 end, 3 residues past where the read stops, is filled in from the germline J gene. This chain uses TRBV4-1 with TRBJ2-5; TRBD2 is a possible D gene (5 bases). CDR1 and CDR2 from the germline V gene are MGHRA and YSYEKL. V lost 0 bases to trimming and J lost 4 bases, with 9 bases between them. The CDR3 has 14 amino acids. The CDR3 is CASSQEASRETQYF. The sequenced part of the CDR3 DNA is TGCGCCAGCAGCCAAGAGGCTAGCCGAGAGACC.

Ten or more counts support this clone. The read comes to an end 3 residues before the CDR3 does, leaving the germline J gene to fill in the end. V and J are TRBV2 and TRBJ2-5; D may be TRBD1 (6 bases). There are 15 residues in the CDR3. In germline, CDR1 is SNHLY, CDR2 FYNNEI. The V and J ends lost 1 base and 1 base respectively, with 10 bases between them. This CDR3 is CASSEVRGRQETQYF. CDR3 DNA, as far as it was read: TGTGCCAGCAGTGAAGTCAGGGGCCGCCAAGAGACC.

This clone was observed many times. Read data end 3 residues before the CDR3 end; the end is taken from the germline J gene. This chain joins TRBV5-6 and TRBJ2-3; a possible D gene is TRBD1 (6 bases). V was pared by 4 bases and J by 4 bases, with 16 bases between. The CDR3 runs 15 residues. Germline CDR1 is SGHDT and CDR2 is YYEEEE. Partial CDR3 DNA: TGTGCCAGCAGCCCGGCCGAGAAGGGGGCAGATACG. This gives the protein CASSPAEKGADT. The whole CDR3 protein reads CASSPAEKGADTQYF.

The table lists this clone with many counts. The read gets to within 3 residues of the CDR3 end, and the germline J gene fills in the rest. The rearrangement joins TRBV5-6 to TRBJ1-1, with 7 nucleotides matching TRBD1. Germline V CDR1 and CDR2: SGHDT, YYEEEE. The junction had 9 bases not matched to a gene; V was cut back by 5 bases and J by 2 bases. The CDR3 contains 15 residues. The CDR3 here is CASRATGSLNTEAFF. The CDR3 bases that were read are TGTGCCAGCAGAGCGACAGGGAGTCTAAACACTGAA.

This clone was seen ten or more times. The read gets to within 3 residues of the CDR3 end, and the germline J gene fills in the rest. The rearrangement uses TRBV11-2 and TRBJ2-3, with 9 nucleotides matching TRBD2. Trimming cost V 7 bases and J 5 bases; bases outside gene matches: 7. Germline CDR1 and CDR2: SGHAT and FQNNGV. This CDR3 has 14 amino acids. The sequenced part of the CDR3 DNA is TGTGCCAGCACCTTTAGCGGGAGTGGAGATACG. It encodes CASTFSGSGDT. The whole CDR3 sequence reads CASTFSGSGDTQYF.

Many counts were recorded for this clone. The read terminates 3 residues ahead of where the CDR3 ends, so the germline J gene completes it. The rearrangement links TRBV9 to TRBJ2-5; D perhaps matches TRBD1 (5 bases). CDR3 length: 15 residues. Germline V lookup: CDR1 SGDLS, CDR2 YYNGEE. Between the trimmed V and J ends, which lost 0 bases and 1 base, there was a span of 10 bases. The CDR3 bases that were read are TGTGCCAGCAGCGTAGGGGGCAGGGCCCAAGAGACC. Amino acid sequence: CASSVGGRAQET. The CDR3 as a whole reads CASSVGGRAQETQYF.

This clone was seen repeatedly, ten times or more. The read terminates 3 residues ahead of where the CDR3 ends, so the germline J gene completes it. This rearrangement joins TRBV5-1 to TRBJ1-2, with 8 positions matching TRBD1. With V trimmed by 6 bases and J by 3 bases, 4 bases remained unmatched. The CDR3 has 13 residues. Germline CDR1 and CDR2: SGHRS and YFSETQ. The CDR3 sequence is CASKTGDDYGYTF. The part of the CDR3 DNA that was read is TGCGCCAGCAAGACAGGGGATGACTATGGC.

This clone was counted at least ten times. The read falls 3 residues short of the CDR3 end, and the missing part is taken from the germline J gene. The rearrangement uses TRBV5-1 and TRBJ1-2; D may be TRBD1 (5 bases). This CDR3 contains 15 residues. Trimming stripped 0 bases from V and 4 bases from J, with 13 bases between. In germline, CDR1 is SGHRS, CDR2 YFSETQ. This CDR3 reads CASSLGEGWAYGYTF. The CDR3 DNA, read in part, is TGCGCCAGCAGCTTGGGAGAGGGGTGGGCCTATGGC. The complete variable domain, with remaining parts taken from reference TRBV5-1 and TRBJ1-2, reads KAGVTQTPRYLIKTRGQQVTLSCSPISGHRSVSWYQQTPGQGLQFLFEYFSETQRNKGNFPGRFSGRQFSNSRSEMNVSTLELGDSALYLCASSLGEGWAYGYTFGSGTRLTVV.

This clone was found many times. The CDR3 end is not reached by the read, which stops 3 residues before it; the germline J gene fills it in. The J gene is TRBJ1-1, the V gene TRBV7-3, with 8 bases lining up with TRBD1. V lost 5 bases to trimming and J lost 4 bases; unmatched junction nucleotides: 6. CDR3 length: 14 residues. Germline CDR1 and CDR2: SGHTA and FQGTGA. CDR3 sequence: CASSLTGQGTEAFF. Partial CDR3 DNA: TGTGCCAGCAGCCTCACAGGACAGGGCACTGAA.